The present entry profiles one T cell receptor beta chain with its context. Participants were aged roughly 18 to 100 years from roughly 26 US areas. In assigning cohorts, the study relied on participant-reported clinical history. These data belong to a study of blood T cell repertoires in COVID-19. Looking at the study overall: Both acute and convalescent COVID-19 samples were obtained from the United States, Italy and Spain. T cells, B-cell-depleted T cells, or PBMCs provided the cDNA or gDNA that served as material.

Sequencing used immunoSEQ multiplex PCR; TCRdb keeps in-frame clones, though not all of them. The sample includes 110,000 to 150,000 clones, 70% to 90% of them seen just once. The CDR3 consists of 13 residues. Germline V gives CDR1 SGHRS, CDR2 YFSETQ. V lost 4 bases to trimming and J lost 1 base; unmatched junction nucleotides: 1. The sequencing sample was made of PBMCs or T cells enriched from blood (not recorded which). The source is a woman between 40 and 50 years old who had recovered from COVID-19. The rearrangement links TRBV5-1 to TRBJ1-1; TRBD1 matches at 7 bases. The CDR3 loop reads CASSKGANTEAFF. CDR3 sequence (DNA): TGCGCCAGCAGCAAGGGGGCGAACACTGAAGCTTTCTTT.